This T cell receptor beta chain is from a study of glioma-infiltrating T cells (TCRdb year 2016). Context from the whole study: Sequencing of TCR alpha- and beta-chain repertoires was performed on glioma tissue, on non-neoplastic brain tissue, and on matched peripheral blood mononuclear cells. The paired cohort comprised three low-grade glioma patients, 8 or 9 primary glioblastoma patients and three non-glioma patients contributing non-neoplastic brain tissue. To measure how far tissue and blood T-cell populations diverged, each tissue-infiltrating repertoire was compared against the peripheral blood repertoire of the same patient.

The V end loses 4 bases and the J end loses 11 bases, and a stretch of 21 bases separates them. The germline V gene yields SGDLS for CDR1 and YYNGEE for CDR2. Spanning cysteine to phenylalanine, the CDR3 consists of 14 amino acids. The kept DNA is CDR3 alone, 42 bases in frame from the first base. A note on this clonotype: The antigen it binds to is not known. Within one base of it there is no much larger clone, and no base qualities were kept.

The iRepertoire nested amplicon-rescue multiplex PCR (arm-PCR) platform was used to amplify TCR alpha and beta CDR3 regions from RNA. One-step reverse transcription and amplification used roughly 95-400 ng of tissue mRNA or PBMC total RNA as input. Following bead purification, Illumina adapters were added by a secondary multiplex PCR, and libraries between 200 and 400 bp were gel-purified. The libraries contained internal 6-nucleotide barcodes that were used for demultiplexing. Sequencing of the libraries was done on an Illumina MiSeq using 2x220 or 2x250 nucleotide paired-end reads. As for the original processing: Paired reads were merged using FLASH 1.2.11 and aligned with BWA-MEM to the GRCh37 human genome, and TRA and TRB reads were then extracted. For V and J assignment, an IMGT-derived reference of cassette sequences and CDR3 motifs that included pseudogenes was used. Reads were translated in three frames, and productive CDR3s were defined as those with a C...FGXG motif and no stop codons. A clonotype was defined as a unique combination of a V-J cassette pair and a CDR3 amino acid sequence. Reads were filtered by Hamming distance, thresholded by each sample's sequence error rate in mapped regions. TCRdb applied fastp at Q25 and MiXCR to the public reads, then kept only in-frame beta chains. Rows are combined by CDR3 protein, so each entry shows the most common genes and DNA. These V and J calls originate from TCRdb's pipeline instead of the authors' own analysis. The sample table holds about 140,000 distinct CDR3 sequences, of which about 39% were seen once. The ten biggest clones cover 20% to 25% of the sample.

The study at large found these results: VJ-independent divergence between tissue and blood was below expectation in non-neoplastic patients but above expectation in all gliomas, especially low-grade gliomas. Very few CDR3 sequences were shared between tissue and blood, attributed to high CDR3 diversity and limited sampling. The group comparisons were based on small numbers of patients: three non-neoplastic, three low-grade glioma and roughly eight glioblastoma patients.

The sequencing sample was made of glioma tissue, nonneoplastic brain tissue, or PBMCs (not recorded which). The TCR was taken from a human donor with low-grade glioma or glioblastoma, undergoing nonglioma brain surgery, or in good health (not recorded which). The V and J genes are TRBV9 and TRBJ1-1, and possibly TRBD1, on 5 matching bases. The CDR3 is CASSPGTRPEWAFF. The sequenced DNA: TGTGCCAGCAGCCCTGGGACGCGTCCGGAGTGGGCTTTCTTT. This CDR3, with the reference TRBV9 and TRBJ1-1 proteins standing in past its ends, gives the full variable domain DSGVTQTPKHLITATGQRVTLRCSPRSGDLSVYWYQQSLDQGLQFLIQYYNGEERAKGNILERFSAQQFPDLHSELNLSSLELGDSALYFCASSPGTRPEWAFFGQGTRLTVV.